The 14 T cell receptor beta chains below all came from one sample that was sequenced in a study of T cells expressing NK-cell markers. After re-calling the 5' RACE reads, TCRdb lists one entry per CDR3 protein, DNA absent. Seen in this sample are about 150,000 distinct CDR3 sequences; the ten most common clones hold over 20%. What was sequenced was blood T cells: a sorted CD56 or NKG2C T cell subset, CD4+ or CD8+ T cells, or bulk PBMC T cells (not recorded which). These receptors came from a man aged 18 to 69 in good health.

The rearrangement joins TRBV6-5 to TRBJ2-1; TCRdb proposes TRBD1, but this gene call is untestable without DNA. The CDR3 loop spans 12 amino acids. The germline gives CDR1 MNHEY, CDR2 SVGAGI. The CDR3 is CASLTAYNEQFF.

The chain has TRBV12-3 or TRBV12-4 and TRBJ2-5; TCRdb lists TRBD1, though no DNA is available to test this call. CDR3 size: 17 residues. The CDR3 sequence: CASSLRGAGEFQETQYF.

The V gene is TRBV7-8, the J gene TRBJ2-5; absent DNA, TCRdb's TRBD2 call cannot be checked. Germline V gives CDR1 SGHVS, CDR2 FQNEAQ. This CDR3 spans 15 amino acids. The CDR3 loop reads CASSISGGPRETQYF.

The genes are TRBV11-2 and TRBJ1-1. The CDR3 contains 16 residues. Per germline, CDR1 SGHAT and CDR2 FQNNGV. This CDR3 is CASSLAVTVMNTEAFF.

The chain couples TRBV4-1 to TRBJ2-7; no DNA is available, so the TRBD1 call from TCRdb remains unchecked. CDR3 length: 14 amino acids. Germline CDR1 reads MGHRA; CDR2 reads YSYEKL. The CDR3 reads CASSHQLLGDEQYF.

The chain couples TRBV7-9 to TRBJ2-1; lacking DNA, the TRBD1 call made by TCRdb goes unchecked. This CDR3 spans 16 amino acids. Germline loops: CDR1 SEHNR, CDR2 FQNEAQ (reference sequence). The CDR3 loop reads CASSTRPTGSYNEQFF.

The chain has TRBV28 and TRBJ2-1; TCRdb names TRBD2, which stays unverified in the absence of DNA. Germline-derived CDR1 and CDR2 are MDHEN and SYDVKM. The CDR3 length is 16 residues. The CDR3 here is CASTLRISGGSNEQFF.

The gene calls are TRBV7-9 and TRBJ2-1; the TCRdb D gene call, TRBD1, has no DNA to confirm it. Germline assignment: CDR1 SEHNR and CDR2 FQNEAQ (reference sequence). This CDR3 spans 16 amino acids. CDR3 region: CASSSSGGYSYNEQFF.

The J gene is TRBJ1-4, the V gene TRBV6-1. Germline CDR1 is MNHNS and CDR2 is SASEGT. The CDR3 length is 14 residues. CDR3 amino acids: CASSRLGGGEKLFF.

The chain recombines TRBV9 with TRBJ1-3. Germline-derived CDR1 and CDR2 are SGDLS and YYNGEE. This CDR3 spans 12 amino acids. This CDR3 reads CASSRTGNTIYF.

The rearrangement joins TRBV13 to TRBJ2-5. The CDR3 runs to 14 residues. Germline-derived CDR1 and CDR2 are PRHDT and FYEKMQ (reference sequence). The CDR3 sequence: CASSLMSGQETQYF.

The chain joins TRBV27 to TRBJ1-2. The CDR3 spans 13 residues. Germline assignment: CDR1 MNHEY and CDR2 SMNVEV (reference sequence). CDR3 in amino acids: CASSRAAGYGYTF.

The rearrangement joins TRBV5-1 to TRBJ2-5; absent DNA, TCRdb's TRBD2 call cannot be checked. Germline V CDR1 and CDR2: SGHRS, YFSETQ. The CDR3 covers 16 residues. The CDR3 protein is CASSFYSGGAEETQYF.

Its frequency marks this clonotype as medium-sized. V usage is TRBV27 and J usage is TRBJ1-1. The CDR3 sequence is 12 residues long. Germline values: CDR1 MNHEY, CDR2 SMNVEV (reference sequence). This chain's CDR3 is CASSFLGTEAFF.